This T cell receptor beta chain was identified during a study of a mutant IDH1 vaccine in newly diagnosed glioma. About the study: The earlier regimen, radiotherapy, temozolomide, or both, was most often both.

Time point meaning: baseline, week 1 (first vaccination visit). Described treatment: pre-vaccination baseline after standard-of-care therapy. Only in-frame clones appear in the TCRdb table, and some are missing; sequencing was by immunoSEQ multiplex PCR. The top ten hold under 0.7% of the sample, which has 99,000 or so clones, over 85% seen once. There are 12 residues in the CDR3. CDR1 and CDR2 from the germline V gene are LNHDA and SQIVND (reference sequence). V was cut by 4 bases and J by 5 bases, with 7 bases left in between. This chain links TRBV19 with TRBJ2-3; D call uncertain. Sequenced here: PBMCs, sampled from a glioma patient treated with radiotherapy, temozolomide or both. The sequence was collected from a woman between 50 and 59 years old with glioma. The CDR3 bases are TGTGCCAGTAGTACGTCGGGAGATACGCAGTATTTT. Amino acid sequence: CASSTSGDTQYF.